These 30 T cell receptor beta chains came from one sample sequenced in a study of T cells after yellow fever vaccination. MiXCR, run by TCRdb on the 5' RACE reads, gives a single entry per CDR3 protein. The sample holds fewer than 400,000 distinct CDR3 sequences; over 8.5% are singletons and the top ten take under 4%. Source: CD4+ T cells sorted from PBMCs, taken 45 days after the yellow fever booster vaccination. Source of these receptors: a man between 18 and 35 years old who received the YFV17D yellow fever vaccine.

The sample holds a few counts of this clonotype. The rearrangement joins TRBV20-1 to TRBJ1-1; D is uncertain. This CDR3 has 14 amino acids. The ends were cut back, 6 bases at V and 1 base at J, with 15 bases in the middle. The V gene's germline CDR1 is DFQATT and CDR2 SNEGSKA (reference sequence). The CDR3 DNA follows: TGCAGTGCGCGACTGGCCACCTGGAACACTGAAGCTTTCTTT. It encodes CSARLATWNTEAFF.

The chain uses TRBV4-3 and TRBJ1-6, with D possibly TRBD1 on 6 matching bases. The germline V gene has CDR1 LGHNA and CDR2 YSLEER. The CDR3 has 13 amino acids. The V end was cut by 0 bases, the J end by 18 bases, with 15 bases between. The CDR3 nucleotides read TGCGCCAGCAGCCAAGAAGTGGGGGCGGGTCACCACTTT. Translating it yields CASSQEVGAGHHF.

The chain combines TRBV9 with TRBJ1-5; 7 bases are shared with TRBD1. The CDR3 is 15 residues long. Per the germline V gene, CDR1 is SGDLS and CDR2 is YYNGEE. V lost 2 bases to trimming and J lost 1 base; unmatched junction nucleotides: 3. CDR3 sequence (DNA): TGTGCCAGCAGCGTGGGGACAGCAAGCAATCAGCCCCAGCATTTT. It yields the protein CASSVGTASNQPQHF.

This clonotype was observed a handful of times. J is TRBJ1-1 and V is TRBV3-1; no clear D gene. Germline CDR1 is LGHDT and CDR2 is YNNKEL (reference sequence). The V end lost 5 bases, the J end lost 3 bases, and 13 bases lay between the germline ends. The CDR3 totals 14 residues. The chain's CDR3 is CASSDRDGDTEAFF. The CDR3 DNA sequence: TGTGCCAGCAGCGATCGAGACGGAGACACTGAAGCTTTCTTT.

The gene calls are TRBV2 and TRBJ2-7, with D perhaps being TRBD1 or TRBD2 (5 bases each). The CDR3 extends over 14 amino acids. V was clipped by 4 bases and J by 4 bases, with 14 bases between them. Germline V lookup: CDR1 SNHLY, CDR2 FYNNEI. The CDR3 is CASSAVRAGYEQYF. In nucleotides, the CDR3 is TGTGCCAGCAGTGCGGTCAGGGCGGGTTACGAGCAGTACTTC.

V gene TRBV20-1 combines with J gene TRBJ2-3; TRBD2 might be the D (5 bases). Germline CDR1 is DFQATT and CDR2 is SNEGSKA (reference sequence). The CDR3 is 12 amino acids. V was pared by 2 bases and J by 6 bases, with 9 bases between. The CDR3, as DNA: TGCAGTGCTAGAATCGGACTGGATACGCAGTATTTT. Its translation: CSARIGLDTQYF.

This clonotype was observed a handful of times. This chain joins TRBV11-2 and TRBJ2-3, with TRBD1 matching over 9 bases. With V trimmed by 5 bases and J by 4 bases, 7 bases remained unmatched. This CDR3 contains 15 residues. CDR1 is SGHAT and CDR2 is FQNNGV in the germline V gene. The CDR3 region has the DNA TGTGCCAGCAGCGACGGGACAGGGAGGGCAGATACGCAGTATTTT. This sequence encodes CASSDGTGRADTQYF.

The chain joins TRBV4-3 to TRBJ2-7; no clear D gene. This CDR3 contains 14 residues. Deletions cut 4 bases from V and 3 bases from J, with 13 bases between. In germline, CDR1 is LGHNA, CDR2 YSLEER. This CDR3 is CASSRSGRSYEQYF. Here the CDR3 DNA reads TGCGCCAGCAGCCGTTCGGGCAGGAGCTACGAGCAGTACTTC.

This clonotype was counted between two and nine times. V usage is TRBV7-9 and J usage is TRBJ1-1; no clear D gene. CDR3 length: 14 amino acids. Germline-derived CDR1 and CDR2 are SEHNR and FQNEAQ (reference sequence). Trimming cost V 4 bases and J 4 bases, with 13 bases left between them. The chain's CDR3 is CASSSPQPGTEAFF. The CDR3 DNA sequence: TGTGCCAGCAGCTCCCCACAACCCGGCACTGAAGCTTTCTTT. The whole variable domain, remainder taken from reference TRBV7-9 and TRBJ1-1, is DTGVSQNPRHKITKRGQNVTFRCDPISEHNRLYWYRQTLGQGPEFLTYFQNEAQLEKSRLLSDRFSAERPKGSFSTLEIQRTEQGDSAMYLCASSSPQPGTEAFFGQGTRLTVV.

The chain uses TRBV6-1 and TRBJ1-2; 9 bases agree with TRBD1. This CDR3 contains 15 residues. The ends lost 6 bases at V and 8 bases at J; junction bases unmatched: 13. Germline lookup yields CDR1 MNHNS and CDR2 SASEGT. This CDR3 is CASSHLGDRVQGYTF. The CDR3 DNA reads as TGTGCCAGCAGCCACCTGGGGGACAGGGTTCAAGGCTACACCTTC.

This clonotype was found a few times. The V gene is TRBV20-1, the J gene TRBJ2-5; maybe TRBD1 (6 bases). The V end was cut by 2 bases, the J end by 4 bases, with 17 bases between. The CDR3 loop spans 15 amino acids. Germline CDR1 reads DFQATT; CDR2 reads SNEGSKA (reference sequence). DNA of the CDR3: TGCAGTGCTAGATCAGCGACAGGCCCGGGAGAGACCCAGTACTTC. This encodes CSARSATGPGETQYF.

This clonotype showed up just a few times. V usage is TRBV4-3 and J usage is TRBJ1-3; D call uncertain. The CDR3 is made up of 18 amino acids. V was cut by 1 base and J by 4 bases, with 20 bases left in between. CDR1 LGHNA and CDR2 YSLEER come from the germline V gene. In DNA, the CDR3 is TGCGCCAGCAGCCAAGTAGAAGGTCGTATTTATCGGGGAAACACCATATATTTT. This gives the protein CASSQVEGRIYRGNTIYF.

This clonotype was seen a few times. Here the CDR3 reads CASSVEASSYNEQFF. In DNA form, the CDR3 reads TGTGCCAGCAGTGTCGAGGCGAGCTCCTACAATGAGCAGTTCTTC. V usage is TRBV2 and J usage is TRBJ2-1, with no clear D. The CDR3 is made up of 15 amino acids. CDR1 SNHLY and CDR2 FYNNEI come from the germline V gene. Trimming removed 4 bases from V and 0 bases from J, with 10 bases in between.

The rearrangement joins TRBV12-3 or TRBV12-4 to TRBJ2-4, with TRBD1 matching over 10 bases. The CDR3 has 11 amino acids. The CDR3 coding sequence is TGTGCAGGACAGGGGGATAGCATTCAGTACTTC. Its translation is CAGQGDSIQYF.

J is TRBJ2-3 and V is TRBV10-3; 10 bases match TRBD1. This CDR3 has 15 amino acids. V lost 7 bases to trimming and J lost 1 base; unmatched junction nucleotides: 5. Germline V CDR1 and CDR2: ENHRY, SYGVKD. CDR3 sequence (DNA): TGTGCCATCAACCCAGGACAGGGGGGCACAGATACGCAGTATTTT. Translating gives CAINPGQGGTDTQYF.

This clonotype has more than one count but fewer than ten. The chain joins TRBV6-2 or TRBV6-3 to TRBJ1-5; 8 positions agree with TRBD1. V lost 7 bases to trimming and J lost 6 bases; unmatched junction nucleotides: 5. The CDR3 is made up of 13 amino acids. Germline-derived CDR1 and CDR2 are MNHEY and SVGEGT. The DNA for the CDR3 is TGTGCCAGCAATGGCAGGGGGCCTCAGCCCCAGCATTTT. Protein: CASNGRGPQPQHF.

Only a few counts were recorded for this clonotype. This rearrangement joins TRBV7-9 to TRBJ1-5; D is uncertain. The length of the CDR3 is 13 residues. Trimming took off 2 bases at V and 2 bases at J, with 4 bases between the two ends. The germline gives CDR1 SEHNR, CDR2 FQNEAQ (reference sequence). The CDR3 spells CASSLSRNQPQHF. The CDR3 DNA sequence: TGTGCCAGCAGCTTATCACGCAATCAGCCCCAGCATTTT.

This chain joins TRBV12-3 or TRBV12-4 and TRBJ2-4; D not resolved. The CDR3 extends over 11 amino acids. The germline V and J ends were trimmed by 8 bases and 11 bases, with 13 bases remaining between them. The DNA for the CDR3 is TGTGCCAGCGCTCTTAGGATTTTTCAGTACTTC. Translated, it gives CASALRIFQYF.

This chain joins TRBV4-1 and TRBJ2-5, with TRBD2 matching over 10 bases. V lost 0 bases and J lost 5; bases outside the gene matches: 9. The CDR3 extends over 17 amino acids. Germline CDR1 is MGHRA and CDR2 is YSYEKL. The CDR3 DNA follows: TGCGCCAGCAGCCAAGATAGGACTAGCGGAGGGAGGGAGACCCAGTACTTC. Translated: CASSQDRTSGGRETQYF.

The J gene is TRBJ2-5, the V gene TRBV7-8; tentative D call: TRBD2 (6 bases). Trimming removed 6 bases from V and 9 bases from J, with 26 bases in between. Germline V lookup: CDR1 SGHVS, CDR2 FQNEAQ. The CDR3 covers 16 residues. CDR3 DNA sequence: TGTGCCAGCAGTTCGGGTAGCGGCCTCGGTAGTATAGCCCAGTACTTC. This gives the protein CASSSGSGLGSIAQYF.

The chain couples TRBV4-3 to TRBJ2-7, with TRBD1 matching 7 bases. The CDR3 runs 16 residues. The V and J ends lost 3 bases and 3 bases, in that order; junction bases with no gene match: 11. From germline, CDR1 is LGHNA and CDR2 YSLEER. In DNA, the CDR3 is TGCGCCAGCAGCCACCAAGACAGGGTTTTAGGCTACGAGCAGTACTTC. Translating gives CASSHQDRVLGYEQYF.

This clonotype was recorded a few times. J is TRBJ2-2 and V is TRBV7-8; TRBD2 agrees at 7 bases. CDR3 length: 16 amino acids. Germline V CDR1 and CDR2: SGHVS, FQNEAQ. The V segment lost 4 bases and the J segment 4 bases; nucleotides outside the gene matches: 9. DNA for the CDR3: TGTGCCAGCAGCTCCGGGGGAGGGGCGGGCACCGGGGAGCTGTTTTTT. Translated: CASSSGGGAGTGELFF. Full variable domain (remainder filled in from reference TRBV7-8 and TRBJ2-2): GAGVSQSPRYKVAKRGQDVALRCDPISGHVSLFWYQQALGQGPEFLTYFQNEAQLDKSGLPSDRFFAERPEGSVSTLKIQRTQQEDSAVYLCASSSGGGAGTGELFFGEGSRLTVL.

The chain combines TRBV3-1 with TRBJ1-2; 10 bases align to TRBD1. Per germline, CDR1 LGHDT and CDR2 YNNKEL (reference sequence). The CDR3 totals 15 residues. After removal of 5 bases from V and 5 bases from J, the junction contained 8 bases not matched to a gene. The CDR3 DNA reads TGTGCCAGCAGCGACACCGGGACAGGGGAATATGGCTACACCTTC. Encoded protein: CASSDTGTGEYGYTF.

The chain is built from TRBV20-1 and TRBJ2-1; no clear D. Looked up from germline, CDR1 is DFQATT and CDR2 is SNEGSKA (reference sequence). The CDR3 covers 11 residues. Trimming left V 4 bases short and J 3 bases short, with 4 bases between. CDR3 in DNA: TGCAGTGCTATAAACTACAATGAGCAGTTCTTC. Its translation is CSAINYNEQFF.

There are a few counts of this clonotype. The chain carries TRBV2 and TRBJ1-5; D is undetermined. V shed 5 bases and J shed 7 bases, with 9 bases lying between them. Germline CDR1 SNHLY, CDR2 FYNNEI. The CDR3 runs to 12 residues. CDR3 protein: CASSPPRQPQHF. The CDR3 nucleotides are TGTGCCAGCAGTCCCCCGCGGCAGCCCCAGCATTTT. Filled out from reference TRBV2 and TRBJ1-5, the complete variable domain reads EPEVTQTPSHQVTQMGQEVILRCVPISNHLYFYWYRQILGQKVEFLVSFYNNEISEKSEIFDDQFSVERPDGSNFTLKIRSTKLEDSAMYFCASSPPRQPQHFGDGTRLSIL.

This clonotype was detected a few times. The DNA for the CDR3 is TGTGCCAGCAGTTCACCGGGACACCATAACACCGGGGAGCTGTTTTTT. The encoded protein is CASSSPGHHNTGELFF. The rearrangement uses TRBV28 and TRBJ2-2; perhaps TRBD1 as D (6 bases). CDR1 is MDHEN and CDR2 is SYDVKM in the germline V gene. The V end lost 4 bases, the J end lost 2 bases, and 14 bases lay between the germline ends. The CDR3 totals 16 residues.

V gene TRBV28 combines with J gene TRBJ1-6; D is unclear. Germline lookup yields CDR1 MDHEN and CDR2 SYDVKM. V was pared by 2 bases and J by 0 bases, with 8 bases between. CDR3 length: 16 residues. CDR3: CASSLIWDSYNSPLHF. CDR3 nucleotide sequence: TGTGCCAGCAGTTTAATTTGGGACTCCTATAATTCACCCCTCCACTTT.

This clonotype was seen a handful of times. The V gene is TRBV10-3, the J gene TRBJ2-5, with D unclear. Germline V lookup: CDR1 ENHRY, CDR2 SYGVKD. The V end was cut by 0 bases, the J end by 2 bases, with 7 bases between. The CDR3 sequence is 14 residues long. CDR3 loop: CAISESSGQETQYF. The CDR3 coding sequence is TGTGCCATCAGTGAGTCTTCAGGTCAAGAGACCCAGTACTTC.

This chain uses TRBV5-6 with TRBJ2-3, with a weak D call TRBD2 (7 bases). The CDR3 has 15 residues. V lost 5 bases to trimming and J lost 6 bases, with 19 bases between them. Germline V gene data show CDR1 as SGHDT and CDR2 as YYEEEE. The CDR3 here is CASSPMGGAGDTQYF. The CDR3 bases are TGTGCCAGCAGTCCTATGGGGGGGGCCGGGGATACGCAGTATTTT.

The J gene is TRBJ2-7, the V gene TRBV6-5; the D is unclear. Germline loops: CDR1 MNHEY, CDR2 SVGAGI. The CDR3 runs to 13 residues. V shed 2 bases and J shed 7 bases, with 12 bases lying between them. CDR3 loop: CASSYSYGVEQYF. The CDR3 coding sequence is TGTGCCAGCAGTTACAGTTATGGGGTAGAGCAGTACTTC.